This T cell receptor (beta chain) was recovered during a study of CD8 T cells in ankylosing spondylitis. V was cut by 7 bases and J by 2 bases, with 9 bases left in between. Germline values: CDR1 SEHNR, CDR2 FQNEAQ (reference sequence). The CDR3 has 13 residues. This clonotype came up a few times. The antigen is undetermined. Each CDR3 protein is one row after TCRdb ran MiXCR on the 5' RACE reads. The sample holds hundreds of thousands of distinct CDR3 sequences, roughly 13% seen once. The study's findings and limits: The study identified a TCR beta motif of under ten highly homologous variants that appeared characteristic of ankylosing spondylitis blood. Earlier literature documents some of the motif variants in reactive arthritis synovial fluid and blood.

The J gene is TRBJ2-1, the V gene TRBV7-9; D not resolved. What was sequenced was blood, either unsorted or a sorted T cell fraction (not recorded which). This TCR derives from a male donor with ankylosing spondylitis. CDR3 sequence reads: CASTEVAYNEQFF. Written as DNA, the CDR3 is TGTGCCAGCACGGAAGTAGCCTACAATGAGCAGTTCTTC.